This note documents a single T cell receptor (beta chain) sequence. These data originate in a study of shared clonotypes between healthy human individuals. The CDR3 contains 14 residues. Germline V gene data show CDR1 as MNHEY and CDR2 as SVGAGI. Trimming stripped 3 bases from V and 2 bases from J, with 8 bases between. Here immunoSEQ multiplex PCR was the method, and the copy in TCRdb shows in-frame clones only, minus some. Of approximately 640,000 clones in the sample, less than 95% were seen once. The gene calls are TRBV6-5 and TRBJ2-1; D gene uncertain. This sequence originates from a man aged 18 to 35 in good health. Some clones in this sample may be carry-over from other donors' samples. The specimen sequenced was memory CD8+ T cells from PBMCs. Subset of the sample: CD45RO+ cells pooled with CCR7-negative TemRA cells. This CDR3 reads CASSYDLTYNEQFF. In DNA form, the CDR3 reads TGTGCCAGCAGTTATGACTTAACCTACAATGAGCAGTTCTTC.